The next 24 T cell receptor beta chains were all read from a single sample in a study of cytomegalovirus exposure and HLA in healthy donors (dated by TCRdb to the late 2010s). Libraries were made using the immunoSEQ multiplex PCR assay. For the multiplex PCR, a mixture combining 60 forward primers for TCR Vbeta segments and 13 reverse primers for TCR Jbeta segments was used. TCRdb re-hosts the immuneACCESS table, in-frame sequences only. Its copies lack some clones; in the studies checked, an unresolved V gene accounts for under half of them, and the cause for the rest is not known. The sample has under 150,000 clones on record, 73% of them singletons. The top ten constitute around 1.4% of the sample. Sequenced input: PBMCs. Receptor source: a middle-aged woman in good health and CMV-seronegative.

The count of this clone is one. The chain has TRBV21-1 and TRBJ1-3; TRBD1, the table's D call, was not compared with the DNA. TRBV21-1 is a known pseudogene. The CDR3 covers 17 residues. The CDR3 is CASSREGQENSGNTIYF. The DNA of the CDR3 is TGTGCCAGCAGCAGAGAAGGACAGGAGAACTCTGGAAACACCATATATTTT.

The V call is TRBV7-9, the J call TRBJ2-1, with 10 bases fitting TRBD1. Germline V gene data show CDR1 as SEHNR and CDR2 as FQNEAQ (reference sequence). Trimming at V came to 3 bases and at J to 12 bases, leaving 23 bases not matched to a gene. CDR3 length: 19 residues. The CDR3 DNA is TGTGCCAGCAGCTTTTTAGTATCAACCGGGACAGGGGCCGGACGGTGGCAGTTCTTC. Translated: CASSFLVSTGTGAGRWQFF.

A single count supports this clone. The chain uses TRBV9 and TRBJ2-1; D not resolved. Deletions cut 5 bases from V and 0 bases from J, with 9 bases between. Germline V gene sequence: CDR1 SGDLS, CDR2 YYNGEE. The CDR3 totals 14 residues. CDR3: CASRKLSSYNEQFF. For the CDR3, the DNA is TGTGCCAGCAGGAAGTTGAGCTCCTACAATGAGCAGTTCTTC.

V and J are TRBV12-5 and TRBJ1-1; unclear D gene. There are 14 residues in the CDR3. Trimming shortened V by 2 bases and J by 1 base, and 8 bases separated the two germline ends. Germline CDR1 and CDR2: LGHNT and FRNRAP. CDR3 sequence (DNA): TGTGCTAGTGGTTTGTGGCCGGGGAACACTGAAGCTTTCTTT. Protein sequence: CASGLWPGNTEAFF.

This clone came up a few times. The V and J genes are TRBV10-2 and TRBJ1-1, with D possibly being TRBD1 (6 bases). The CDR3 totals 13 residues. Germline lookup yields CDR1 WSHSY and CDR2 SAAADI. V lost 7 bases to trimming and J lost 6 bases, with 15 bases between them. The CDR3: CASMAGARAEAFF. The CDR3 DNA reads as TGCGCCAGCATGGCAGGGGCTCGGGCTGAAGCTTTCTTT.

This chain's CDR3 is CASSRGQGVDYGYTF. CDR3 nucleotides: TGTGCCAGCAGCCGCGGACAGGGTGTGGACTATGGCTACACCTTC. J is TRBJ1-2 and V is TRBV7-2, with TRBD1 matching 8 bases. Germline CDR1 is SGHTA and CDR2 is FQGNSA. The CDR3 is 15 amino acids. V dropped 5 bases and J dropped 3; count of bases not matched to a gene: 8.

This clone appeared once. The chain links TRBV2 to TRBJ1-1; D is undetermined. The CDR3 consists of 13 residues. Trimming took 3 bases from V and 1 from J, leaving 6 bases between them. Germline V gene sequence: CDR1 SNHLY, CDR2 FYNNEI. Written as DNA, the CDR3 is TGTGCCAGCAGTGATGAGAGGAACACTGAAGCTTTCTTT. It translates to CASSDERNTEAFF.

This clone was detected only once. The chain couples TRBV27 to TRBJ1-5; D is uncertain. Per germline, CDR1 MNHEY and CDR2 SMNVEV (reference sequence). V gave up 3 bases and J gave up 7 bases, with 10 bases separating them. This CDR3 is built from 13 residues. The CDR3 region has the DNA TGTGCCAGCAGTTTCGGTGGTAACCAGCCCCAGCATTTT. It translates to CASSFGGNQPQHF.

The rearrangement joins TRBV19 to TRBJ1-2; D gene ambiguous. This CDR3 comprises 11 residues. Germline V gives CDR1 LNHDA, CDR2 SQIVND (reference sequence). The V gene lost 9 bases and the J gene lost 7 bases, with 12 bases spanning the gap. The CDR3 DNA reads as TGTGCCAGCTCTCGGGGAACTGGCTACACCTTC. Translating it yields CASSRGTGYTF.

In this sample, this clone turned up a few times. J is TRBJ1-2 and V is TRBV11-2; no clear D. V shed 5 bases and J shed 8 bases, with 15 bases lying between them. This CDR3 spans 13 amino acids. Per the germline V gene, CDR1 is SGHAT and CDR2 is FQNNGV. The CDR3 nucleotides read TGTGCCAGCAGCCTTGTAGAGGGTGCGGGCTACACCTTC. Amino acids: CASSLVEGAGYTF.

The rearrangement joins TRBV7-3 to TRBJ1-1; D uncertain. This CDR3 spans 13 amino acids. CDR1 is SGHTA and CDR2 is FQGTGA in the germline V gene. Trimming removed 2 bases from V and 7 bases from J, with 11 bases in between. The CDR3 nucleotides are TGTGCCAGCAGCTTATCAAACACAGTTGAAGCTTTCTTT. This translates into CASSLSNTVEAFF.

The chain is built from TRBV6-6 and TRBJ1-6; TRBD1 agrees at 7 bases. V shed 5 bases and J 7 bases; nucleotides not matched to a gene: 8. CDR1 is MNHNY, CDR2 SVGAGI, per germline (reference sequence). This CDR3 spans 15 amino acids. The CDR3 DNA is TGTGCCAGCAGTAAAATGGGACAGATCAATTCACCCCTCCACTTT. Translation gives CASSKMGQINSPLHF.

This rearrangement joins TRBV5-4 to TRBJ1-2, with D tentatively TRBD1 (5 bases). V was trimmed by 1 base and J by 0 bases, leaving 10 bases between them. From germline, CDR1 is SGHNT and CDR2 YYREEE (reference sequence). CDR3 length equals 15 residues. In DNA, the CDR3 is TGTGCCAGCAGCTTGCTGGGACTTGCTAACTATGGCTACACCTTC. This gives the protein CASSLLGLANYGYTF. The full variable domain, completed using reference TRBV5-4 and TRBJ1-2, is ETGVTQSPTHLIKTRGQQVTLRCSSQSGHNTVSWYQQALGQGPQFIFQYYREEENGRGNFPPRFSGLQFPNYSSELNVNALELDDSALYLCASSLLGLANYGYTFGSGTRLTVV.

The CDR3 protein is CATSRYRGTEAFF. CDR3 in DNA: TGTGCCACCAGCAGATACAGGGGAACTGAAGCTTTCTTT. This sequence joins TRBV15 and TRBJ1-1, with 7 nucleotides matching TRBD1. V was clipped by 2 bases and J by 5 bases; unmatched bases: 2. The CDR3 sequence is 13 residues long. The germline V gene has CDR1 LNHNV and CDR2 YYDKDF (reference sequence).

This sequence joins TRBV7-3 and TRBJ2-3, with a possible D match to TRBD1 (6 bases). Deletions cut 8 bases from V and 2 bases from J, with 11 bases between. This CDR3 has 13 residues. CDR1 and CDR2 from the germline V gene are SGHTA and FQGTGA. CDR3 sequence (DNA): TGTGCCAGCGCCCAGGGGTTCACAGATACGCAGTATTTT. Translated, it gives CASAQGFTDTQYF.

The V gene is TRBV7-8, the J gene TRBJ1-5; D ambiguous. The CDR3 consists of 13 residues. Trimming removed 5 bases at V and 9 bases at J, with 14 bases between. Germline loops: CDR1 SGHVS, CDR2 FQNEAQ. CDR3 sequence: CASSPTAIGPQHF. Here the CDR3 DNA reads TGTGCCAGCAGCCCGACTGCCATAGGGCCCCAGCATTTT.

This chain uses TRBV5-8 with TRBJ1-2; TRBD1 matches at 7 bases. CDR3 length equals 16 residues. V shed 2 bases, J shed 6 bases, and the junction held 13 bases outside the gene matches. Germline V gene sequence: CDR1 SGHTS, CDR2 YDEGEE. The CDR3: CASSLVGTASGNGYTF. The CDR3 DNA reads TGTGCCAGCAGCTTAGTCGGGACAGCAAGTGGGAATGGCTACACCTTC.

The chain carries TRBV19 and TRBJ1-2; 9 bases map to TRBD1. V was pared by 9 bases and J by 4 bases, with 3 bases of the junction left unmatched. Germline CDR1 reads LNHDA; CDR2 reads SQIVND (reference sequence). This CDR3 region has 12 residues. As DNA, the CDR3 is TGTGCCAGCGAGACAGGGGGCTATGGCTACACCTTC. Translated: CASETGGYGYTF.

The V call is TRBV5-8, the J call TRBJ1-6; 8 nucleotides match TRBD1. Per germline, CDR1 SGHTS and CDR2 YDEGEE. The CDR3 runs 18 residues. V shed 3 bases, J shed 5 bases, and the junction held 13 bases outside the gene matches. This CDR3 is CASSSPFRRTGHNSPLHF. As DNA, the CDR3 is TGTGCCAGCAGCTCCCCGTTTAGACGGACAGGGCATAATTCACCCCTCCACTTT.

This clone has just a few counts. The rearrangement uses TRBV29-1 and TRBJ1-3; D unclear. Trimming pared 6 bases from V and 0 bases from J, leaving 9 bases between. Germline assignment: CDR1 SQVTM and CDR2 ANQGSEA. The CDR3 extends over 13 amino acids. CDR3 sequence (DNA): TGCAGCGTCATCCACTACTCTGGAAACACCATATATTTT. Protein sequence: CSVIHYSGNTIYF. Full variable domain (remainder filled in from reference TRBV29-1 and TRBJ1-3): SAVISQKPSRDICQRGTSLTIQCQVDSQVTMMFWYRQQPGQSLTLIATANQGSEATYESGFVIDKFPISRPNLTFSTLTVSNMSPEDSSIYLCSVIHYSGNTIYFGEGSWLTVV.

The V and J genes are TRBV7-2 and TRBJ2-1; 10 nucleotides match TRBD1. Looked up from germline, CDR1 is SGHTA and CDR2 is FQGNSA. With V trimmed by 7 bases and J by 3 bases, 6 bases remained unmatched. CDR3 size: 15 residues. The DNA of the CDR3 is TGTGCCAGCACCAACGGACAGGGGGGCTACAATGAGCAGTTCTTC. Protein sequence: CASTNGQGGYNEQFF.

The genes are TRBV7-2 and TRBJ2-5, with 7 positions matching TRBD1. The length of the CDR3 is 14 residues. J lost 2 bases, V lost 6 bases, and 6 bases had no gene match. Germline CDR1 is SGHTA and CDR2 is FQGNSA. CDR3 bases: TGTGCCAGCAGATCGGGACAGCCGCAAGAGACCCAGTACTTC. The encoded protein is CASRSGQPQETQYF.

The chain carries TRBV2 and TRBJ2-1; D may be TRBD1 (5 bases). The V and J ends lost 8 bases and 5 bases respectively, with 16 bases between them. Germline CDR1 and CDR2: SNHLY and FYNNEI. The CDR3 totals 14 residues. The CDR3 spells CASQGVRPDNEQFF. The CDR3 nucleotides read TGTGCCAGCCAGGGTGTACGGCCAGACAATGAGCAGTTCTTC.

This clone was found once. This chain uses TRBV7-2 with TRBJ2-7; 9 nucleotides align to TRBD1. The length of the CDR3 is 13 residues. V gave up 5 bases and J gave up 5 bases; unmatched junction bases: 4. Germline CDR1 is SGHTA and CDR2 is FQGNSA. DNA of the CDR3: TGTGCCAGCAGCGGGACAGGGTTTCACGAGCAGTACTTC. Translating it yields CASSGTGFHEQYF. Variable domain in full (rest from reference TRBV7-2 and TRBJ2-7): GAGVSQSPSNKVTEKGKDVELRCDPISGHTALYWYRQSLGQGLEFLIYFQGNSAPDKSGLPSDRFSAERTGGSVSTLTIQRTQQEDSAVYLCASSGTGFHEQYFGPGTRLTVT.